This TCR beta chain was recovered during a study of blood T cell repertoires in COVID-19. The overall study: COVID-19 samples, acute and convalescent, were from the United States, Italy and Spain. The cDNA or gDNA used as material had been derived from T cells, B-cell-depleted T cells, or PBMCs.

Looked up from germline, CDR1 is LNHDA and CDR2 is SQIVND (reference sequence). Trimming took 5 bases from V and 1 from J; bases not matched to a gene: 4. CDR3 size: 16 residues. In the study's own analysis: From reference gene primer amplification, estimates of nucleated cell counts were derived. Sequencing was performed with immunoSEQ multiplex PCR; in TCRdb, only in-frame clones are kept and a portion is missing. From that table come the V and J calls and clone size; the DNA was used to work out D and trimming. Here the sample spans some 150,000 clones, 75% to 90% being singletons. Sequencing input: peripheral blood. The chain uses TRBV19 and TRBJ2-5, with 13 bases identical to TRBD2. The receptor's source is a woman of 80 years or more with acute or convalescent COVID-19. The CDR3 DNA is TGTGCCAGTAGTTCGAGGACTAGCGGGGGCCAAGAGACCCAGTACTTC. Amino acid sequence: CASSSRTSGGQETQYF.